A single sample is the source of the 32 T cell receptor beta chains below, sequenced in a study of Graves' ophthalmopathy and Graves' hyperthyroidism. The authors amplified TCR beta CDR3 regions from RNA transcripts. First-round RT-PCR relied on HTBI primers, and a second-round multiplex PCR came next. From the multiplex PCR reads, TCRdb called clonotypes with MiXCR, one entry per CDR3 protein. The data contain hundreds of thousands of distinct CDR3 sequences, roughly 20% of them singletons. Sequencing was done on a sample of peripheral blood. These receptors came from a woman between 18 and 29 years old with stable Graves' hyperthyroidism. Some clones in this sample may be carry-over from other donors' samples.

The V and J genes are TRBV12-3 or TRBV12-4 and TRBJ1-2, with unresolved D. Trimming took 3 bases from V and 3 from J, leaving 11 bases between them. The length of the CDR3 is 14 residues. This CDR3 reads CASSFFSDDYGYTF. In DNA, the CDR3 is TGTGCCAGCAGTTTCTTTTCAGACGACTATGGCTACACCTTC.

A note on this clonotype: A much more abundant neighbour one base away suggests this may be a read error. This rearrangement joins TRBV18 to TRBJ2-5, with TRBD2 as a possible D gene (6 bases). The CDR3 covers 14 residues. CDR1 and CDR2 from the germline V gene are KGHSH and LQKENI. The V end was cut by 3 bases, the J end by 8 bases, with 16 bases between. CDR3 DNA sequence: TGTGCCAGCTCACCGGCGGGGACGGAGGACACCCAGTACTTC. Its translation: CASSPAGTEDTQYF.

This clonotype showed up many times. V and J are TRBV2 and TRBJ2-2; 10 positions agree with TRBD1. CDR1 and CDR2 (germline): SNHLY, FYNNEI. The CDR3 totals 19 residues. J was trimmed by 4 bases and V by 6 bases; bases with no gene match: 17. This CDR3 is CASRAGTGVMPSGTGELFF. In nucleotides, the CDR3 is TGTGCCAGCAGGGCCGGGACAGGGGTCATGCCATCAGGCACCGGGGAGCTGTTTTTT.

This clonotype was detected only a few times. This chain connects TRBV12-3 or TRBV12-4 to TRBJ2-5; 9 bases line up with TRBD2. The CDR3 sequence is 14 residues long. V trimming: 5 bases; J trimming: 5 bases; junction bases outside the gene matches: 6. The CDR3 nucleotides are TGTGCCAGCAGTGACCGCGGGGGGGTTGAGACCCAGTACTTC. Translating gives CASSDRGGVETQYF.

The table lists this clonotype with a few counts. This chain joins TRBV6-2 or TRBV6-3 and TRBJ1-1; D not certain. This CDR3 has 11 residues. Trimming took 6 bases from V and 12 from J, leaving 14 bases between them. Germline V CDR1 and CDR2: MNHEY, SVGEGT. The CDR3 here is CASSRGAETFF. The CDR3 DNA reads TGTGCCAGCAGCCGGGGAGCCGAGACTTTCTTT.

V usage is TRBV11-1 and J usage is TRBJ2-2, with TRBD1 as a possible D gene (6 bases). V shed 8 bases and J shed 9 bases, with 34 bases lying between them. Germline lookup yields CDR1 SGHAT and CDR2 FQDESV (reference sequence). The CDR3 totals 19 residues. The CDR3 reads CASGSRWDNVEVRDRELFF. CDR3 coding DNA: TGTGCCAGCGGGTCCAGGTGGGACAACGTGGAAGTCAGGGACCGGGAGCTGTTTTTT.

This clonotype was recorded a few times. The chain has TRBV7-2 and TRBJ1-2; the D is unclear. Germline V gene data show CDR1 as SGHTA and CDR2 as FQGNSA. Trimming took off 5 bases at V and 4 bases at J, with 17 bases between the two ends. The CDR3 has 15 residues. CDR3 sequence reads: CASSPPVGLGYGYTF. In nucleotides, the CDR3 is TGTGCCAGCAGCCCTCCCGTGGGGTTGGGCTATGGCTACACCTTC.

This clonotype was found many times. This chain uses TRBV6-1 with TRBJ1-1; no clear D. CDR1 is MNHNS, CDR2 SASEGT, per germline. With 8 bases removed from V and 1 base from J, the gap between germline ends came to 17 bases. The CDR3 has 15 residues. The CDR3 sequence is CASQWPRLGNTEAFF. The CDR3 bases are TGTGCCAGCCAATGGCCCCGACTCGGGAACACTGAAGCTTTCTTT.

This chain links TRBV2 with TRBJ1-2; no clear D gene. The V gene lost 6 bases and the J gene lost 7 bases, with 18 bases spanning the gap. CDR3 length: 14 amino acids. Germline V CDR1 and CDR2: SNHLY, FYNNEI. CDR3 sequence reads: CASRTPVDRGGYTF. In nucleotides, the CDR3 is TGTGCCAGCAGAACCCCGGTCGACCGGGGTGGCTACACCTTC.

The chain joins TRBV12-3 or TRBV12-4 to TRBJ2-7, with 7 nucleotides matching TRBD2. V lost 3 bases, J lost 9 bases, and 8 bases stayed unmatched. CDR3 length equals 13 residues. CDR3 region: CASSFEGTGGQYF. CDR3 in DNA: TGTGCCAGCAGTTTTGAAGGGACGGGAGGGCAGTACTTC.

The rearrangement uses TRBV20-1 and TRBJ1-3; D is uncertain. This CDR3 is built from 13 residues. Germline V CDR1 and CDR2: DFQATT, SNEGSKA (reference sequence). Trimming took off 6 bases at V and 3 bases at J, with 12 bases between the two ends. The CDR3 region is CSAERTDGNTIYF. CDR3 in DNA: TGCAGTGCCGAGAGGACGGATGGAAACACCATATATTTT.

This clonotype was detected a few times. Likely a read error: the CDR3 ends without its conserved phenylalanine or tryptophan. DNA of the CDR3: TGTGCTAGCAGTTGGACCCCGGATAGGGGGAACTCCTACGAGCAGTACTAC. It codes for CASSWTPDRGNSYEQYY. The V and J genes are TRBV11-2 and TRBJ2-7; TRBD1 might be the D (6 bases). The CDR3 has 17 amino acids. The germline gives CDR1 SGHAT, CDR2 FQNNGV.

This clonotype was observed at least ten times. The chain is built from TRBV7-3 and TRBJ2-7, with TRBD2 matching over 12 bases. The CDR3 spans 15 residues. Germline V gives CDR1 SGHTA, CDR2 FQGTGA. Unmatched junction bases numbered 7, after V lost 5 bases and J lost 5 bases. The CDR3 loop is CASSAGLAGRDEQYF. In DNA, the CDR3 is TGTGCCAGCAGCGCGGGACTAGCGGGCCGGGACGAGCAGTACTTC.

The sample holds a few counts of this clonotype. J is TRBJ1-1 and V is TRBV11-1; 7 nucleotides match TRBD1. Germline-derived CDR1 and CDR2 are SGHAT and FQDESV (reference sequence). The CDR3 runs 13 residues. V was clipped by 6 bases and J by 5 bases; unmatched bases: 6. CDR3 in DNA: TGTGCCAGCAGGGACAGGAGTGGGACTGAAGCTTTCTTT. This gives the protein CASRDRSGTEAFF.

This clonotype occurred once. This chain uses TRBV5-1 with TRBJ2-4, with TRBD1 matching over 9 bases. In germline, CDR1 is SGHRS, CDR2 YFSETQ. This CDR3 contains 13 residues. V lost 2 bases, J lost 15 bases, and 9 bases stayed unmatched. CDR3 sequence (DNA): TGCGCCAGCAGCTTTTCCGGGACAGGGTATCGGTACTTC. Amino acid sequence: CASSFSGTGYRYF.

The CDR3 protein is CASSLATYTEAFF. The DNA of the CDR3 is TGTGCCAGCAGCTTAGCGACCTACACTGAAGCTTTCTTT. The rearrangement joins TRBV7-9 to TRBJ1-1, with D uncertain. The CDR3 totals 13 residues. The V gene's germline CDR1 is SEHNR and CDR2 FQNEAQ (reference sequence). Trimming removed 0 bases at V and 3 bases at J, with 5 bases between.

This clonotype came up many times. This chain links TRBV5-5 with TRBJ1-1; D is undetermined. CDR3 length: 15 amino acids. V lost 2 bases and J 0 bases, leaving 11 bases between the germline ends. Germline CDR1 and CDR2: SGHKS and YYEKEE (reference sequence). In nucleotides, the CDR3 is TGTGCCAGCAGCTTTGGGCCGATTATGAACACTGAAGCTTTCTTT. Protein: CASSFGPIMNTEAFF.

At least ten counts were recorded for this clonotype. V usage is TRBV12-3 or TRBV12-4 and J usage is TRBJ2-5, with D possibly matching TRBD1 (6 bases). Trimming pared 5 bases from V and 0 bases from J, leaving 16 bases between. The CDR3 covers 16 residues. CDR3 sequence reads: CASSLRYRVNQETQYF. CDR3 nucleotides: TGTGCCAGCAGTCTTCGCTACAGGGTGAACCAAGAGACCCAGTACTTC.

This clonotype has only a few counts. The rearrangement joins TRBV27 to TRBJ1-2; 7 positions agree with TRBD1. The V segment lost 0 bases and the J segment 5 bases; nucleotides outside the gene matches: 3. The CDR3 has 14 residues. CDR1 is MNHEY and CDR2 is SMNVEV in the germline V gene (reference sequence). The CDR3 is CASSLSLTGYGYTF. CDR3 nucleotide sequence: TGTGCCAGCAGTTTATCTTTGACAGGGTATGGCTACACCTTC.

This clonotype was counted only a few times. This rearrangement joins TRBV19 to TRBJ1-1, with 9 bases lining up with TRBD1. The V gene end was trimmed by 4 bases and the J gene end by 5 bases; junction bases not matched to a gene: 2. CDR1 is LNHDA and CDR2 is SQIVND in the germline V gene (reference sequence). The CDR3 is 13 amino acids. The DNA for the CDR3 is TGTGCCAGTAGTACGACAGGGGGGACTGAAGCTTTCTTT. Translated, it gives CASSTTGGTEAFF. Variable domain in full (rest from reference TRBV19 and TRBJ1-1): DGGITQSPKYLFRKEGQNVTLSCEQNLNHDAMYWYRQDPGQGLRLIYYSQIVNDFQKGDIAEGYSVSREKKESFPLTVTSAQKNPTAFYLCASSTTGGTEAFFGQGTRLTVV.

This clonotype was recorded a few times. The J gene is TRBJ1-5, the V gene TRBV9; D may be TRBD1 (5 bases). Trimming took off 3 bases at V and 5 bases at J, with 12 bases between the two ends. The CDR3 is 14 residues long. Germline CDR1 SGDLS, CDR2 YYNGEE. The CDR3 is CASSALDNDQPQHF. The CDR3 nucleotides read TGTGCCAGCAGCGCTTTGGACAACGATCAGCCCCAGCATTTT. Full variable domain (outside the CDR3, taken from reference TRBV9 and TRBJ1-5): DSGVTQTPKHLITATGQRVTLRCSPRSGDLSVYWYQQSLDQGLQFLIQYYNGEERAKGNILERFSAQQFPDLHSELNLSSLELGDSALYFCASSALDNDQPQHFGDGTRLSIL.

This clonotype has a count of ten or more. The chain recombines TRBV11-2 with TRBJ2-4; D is ambiguous. Trimming removed 5 bases from V and 5 bases from J, with 7 bases in between. CDR3 length: 12 amino acids. Germline V CDR1 and CDR2: SGHAT, FQNNGV. The CDR3 is CASSLTENIQYF. In DNA form, the CDR3 reads TGTGCCAGCAGCCTCACCGAAAACATTCAGTACTTC.

The J gene is TRBJ2-7, the V gene TRBV24-1; maybe TRBD1 (5 bases). The CDR3 extends over 12 amino acids. Germline assignment: CDR1 KGHDR and CDR2 SFDVKD. Trimming stripped 5 bases from V and 5 bases from J, with 9 bases between. The CDR3 bases are TGTGCCACCAGTGCCGGACATAACGAGCAGTACTTC. It translates to CATSAGHNEQYF.

This clonotype has ten or more counts. This chain joins TRBV20-1 and TRBJ2-2, with a possible D match to TRBD1 (6 bases). Germline V lookup: CDR1 DFQATT, CDR2 SNEGSKA (reference sequence). Trimming pared 5 bases from V and 0 bases from J, leaving 10 bases between. The CDR3 extends over 14 amino acids. The DNA of the CDR3 is TGCAGTGCTCTACAGGGCCCGAACACCGGGGAGCTGTTTTTT. This translates into CSALQGPNTGELFF.

The chain links TRBV5-1 to TRBJ1-6, with D possibly being TRBD1 (6 bases). Germline V gives CDR1 SGHRS, CDR2 YFSETQ. Trimming took off 1 base at V and 6 bases at J, with 14 bases between the two ends. This CDR3 is built from 16 residues. The DNA for the CDR3 is TGCGCCAGCAGCTTGCGGTTGAGGGGGACTAATTCACCCCTCCACTTT. Translation: CASSLRLRGTNSPLHF.

This clonotype was recorded at least ten times. The V call is TRBV28, the J call TRBJ2-7; D is perhaps TRBD1 or TRBD2 (6 bases each). The CDR3 has 15 amino acids. V lost 2 bases and J 2 bases, leaving 13 bases between the germline ends. CDR1 and CDR2 (germline): MDHEN, SYDVKM. CDR3 sequence (DNA): TGTGCCAGCAGTTTAGCCGGAGGGGGACCCTACGAGCAGTACTTC. Protein sequence: CASSLAGGGPYEQYF.

This chain joins TRBV28 and TRBJ1-5; D remains unclear. CDR3 length: 12 residues. Trimming shortened V by 5 bases and J by 11 bases, and 13 bases separated the two germline ends. Germline values: CDR1 MDHEN, CDR2 SYDVKM. The CDR3 reads CASSTGPVTQHF. CDR3 in DNA: TGTGCCAGCAGTACTGGGCCGGTGACCCAGCATTTT.

There are many counts of this clonotype. V is TRBV30 and J is TRBJ2-2; D is possibly TRBD2 (5 bases). The CDR3 runs to 14 residues. The V end lost 1 base, the J end lost 6 bases, and 12 bases lay between the germline ends. CDR1 GTSNPN and CDR2 SVGIG come from the germline V gene (reference sequence). The CDR3: CAWSGETEAGELFF. The CDR3 nucleotides read TGTGCCTGGAGTGGCGAAACGGAGGCCGGGGAGCTGTTTTTT.

The V and J genes are TRBV2 and TRBJ2-5, with D perhaps TRBD2 (6 bases). Trimming took 6 bases from V and 4 from J, leaving 15 bases between them. Looked up from germline, CDR1 is SNHLY and CDR2 is FYNNEI. This CDR3 spans 14 amino acids. DNA for the CDR3: TGTGCCAGCAGATACCTCCCCGGGGGAGAGACCCAGTACTTC. Amino acids: CASRYLPGGETQYF.

This clonotype has a count of ten or more. The rearrangement joins TRBV6-1 to TRBJ2-4; D is undetermined. V lost 7 bases and J 8 bases, leaving 15 bases between the germline ends. CDR3 size: 13 residues. Germline CDR1 MNHNS, CDR2 SASEGT. This CDR3 reads CASTLVPRDIQYF. In DNA, the CDR3 is TGTGCCAGCACCCTGGTTCCTCGAGACATTCAGTACTTC.

This clonotype showed up just a few times. The junction and the germline gene differ at one end; a read error may be behind it. The chain recombines TRBV3-1 with TRBJ1-1; D gene unclear. This CDR3 region has 13 residues. In germline, CDR1 is LGHDT, CDR2 YNNKEL (reference sequence). The CDR3 DNA reads as TGTGCCAGCAGCCGAGTACAGAACACTGAAACTTTCTTT. Protein sequence: CASSRVQNTETFF.

The chain joins TRBV3-1 to TRBJ2-5; 8 nucleotides agree with TRBD2. Germline assignment: CDR1 LGHDT and CDR2 YNNKEL (reference sequence). J lost 13 bases, V lost 0 bases, and 22 bases had no gene match. CDR3 length: 18 residues. The chain's CDR3 is CASSQDWRLAGNQRDPYF. In DNA, the CDR3 is TGTGCCAGCAGCCAAGATTGGCGGCTAGCGGGTAACCAAAGAGACCCGTACTTC.